Listed below are T cell receptor beta chains from one sample, sequenced in a study of glioma-infiltrating T cells after dendritic cell vaccination. Profiled with immunoSEQ multiplex PCR; TCRdb holds only in-frame clones, not every one. Of 65,000 to 90,000 clones in the sample, roughly 80% were seen once. The source was blood, collected before dendritic cell vaccination. The receptors derive from a human donor with glioblastoma. Both conserved end residues are trimmed from each CDR3. A D gene is named only where the DNA matches it firmly.

TRBJ1-1 | TRBD1 | TRBV5-5 | ASSFQGGTEAF
TRBJ1-2 | NA | TRBV7-9 | ASSYDGIGGYGYT
TRBJ2-3 | NA | TRBV5-1 | ASSLGTPQFTDTQY
TRBJ2-4 | NA | TRBV7-8 | ASSLTGQTPKNIQY
TRBJ1-5 | NA | TRBV5-1 | ASSLGTALNQPQH
TRBJ1-6 | TRBD1 | TRBV27 | ASSPQGAVGFSYNSPLH
TRBJ2-5 | TRBD1 | TRBV7-2 | ASSPRTGPQETQY
TRBJ1-5 | NA | TRBV5-4 | ASTHSGLRRGAGDQPQH
TRBJ1-1 | NA | TRBV29-1 | SGAGGQKTEAF
TRBJ2-1 | NA | TRBV5-1 | ASRTIAATNSYNEQF
TRBJ1-1 | NA | TRBV2 | ASSVRGRNTEAF
TRBJ2-4 | NA | TRBV5-1 | ASSLGLDLAKNIQY
TRBJ1-2 | TRBD1 | TRBV29-1 | SAWGQGYGYT
TRBJ1-5 | NA | TRBV7-9 | ASSHGTGDQPQH
TRBJ2-3 | TRBD2 | TRBV5-6 | ASSLLTSGYLTDTQY
TRBJ2-1 | NA | TRBV7-2 | ASSLVGGTRRDEQF
TRBJ1-6 | TRBD1 | TRBV10-3 | AISETGQGPSSYNSPLH
TRBJ2-5 | TRBD2 | TRBV7-2 | ASSLDRTSGRSETQY
TRBJ1-1 | NA | TRBV7-9 | ASSRTGLRNTEAF
TRBJ2-6 | NA | TRBV4-2 | ASRKLSGSGANVLT
TRBJ1-2 | TRBD1 | TRBV9 | ASSVGGQGADYGYT
TRBJ2-1 | TRBD1 | TRBV12-5 | ASGLGQGYEQF
TRBJ2-7 | NA | TRBV5-1 | ASSLAGRTYEQY
TRBJ2-3 | NA | TRBV19 | ASSRLAMADTQY
TRBJ1-5 | TRBD1 | TRBV12-5 | ASGPPGQGSNQPQH
TRBJ2-3 | TRBD2 | TRBV10-2 | ASSEIGWEGLPDTQY
TRBJ2-3 | NA | TRBV18 | ASSPPGGSTTDTQY
TRBJ1-2 | NA | TRBV6-1 | ASSPRDGLYGYT
TRBJ1-4 | NA | TRBV7-9 | ASSQRQSNEKLF
TRBJ1-6 | TRBD1 | TRBV2 | ASSVGQVYSPLH
TRBJ2-2 | NA | TRBV5-1 | ASSLSGDTGELF
TRBJ2-7 | TRBD1 | TRBV19 | ASSSGTGGTYEQY
TRBJ1-6 | TRBD1 | TRBV9 | ASSLTGGESPLH
TRBJ1-5 | NA | TRBV21-1 | ASSKQGTCNQPQH
TRBJ2-5 | NA | TRBV13 | ASSFEKGGQETQY
TRBJ2-3 | NA | TRBV2 | ASRYSTDTQY
TRBJ1-3 | NA | TRBV19 | ASRDTKNTIY
TRBJ1-5 | NA | TRBV2 | ASGSQPQH
TRBJ2-7 | NA | TRBV5-1 | ASSSQTSSYEQY